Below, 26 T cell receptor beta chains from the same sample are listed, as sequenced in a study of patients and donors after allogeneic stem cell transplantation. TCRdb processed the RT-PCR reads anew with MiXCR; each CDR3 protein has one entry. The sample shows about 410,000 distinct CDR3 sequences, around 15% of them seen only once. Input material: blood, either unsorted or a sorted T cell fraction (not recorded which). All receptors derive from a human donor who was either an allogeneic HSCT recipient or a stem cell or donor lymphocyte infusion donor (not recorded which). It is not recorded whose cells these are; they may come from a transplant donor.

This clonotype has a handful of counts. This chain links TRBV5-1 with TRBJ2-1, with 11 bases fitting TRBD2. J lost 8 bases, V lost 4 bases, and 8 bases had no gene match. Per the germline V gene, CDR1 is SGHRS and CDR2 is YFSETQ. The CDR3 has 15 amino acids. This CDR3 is CASSHTSGSGDEQFF. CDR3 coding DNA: TGCGCCAGCAGCCACACTAGCGGGAGTGGAGATGAGCAGTTCTTC. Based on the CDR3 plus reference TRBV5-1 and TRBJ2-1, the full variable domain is KAGVTQTPRYLIKTRGQQVTLSCSPISGHRSVSWYQQTPGQGLQFLFEYFSETQRNKGNFPGRFSGRQFSNSRSEMNVSTLELGDSALYLCASSHTSGSGDEQFFGPGTRLTVL.

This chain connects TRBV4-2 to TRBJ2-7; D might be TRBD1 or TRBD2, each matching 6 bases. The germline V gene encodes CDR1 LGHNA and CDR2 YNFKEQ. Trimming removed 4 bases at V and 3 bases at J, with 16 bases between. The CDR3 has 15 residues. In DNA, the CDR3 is TGTGCCAGCAGCCTAAGGGGGGTCTTCGTCTACGAGCAGTACTTC. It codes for CASSLRGVFVYEQYF.

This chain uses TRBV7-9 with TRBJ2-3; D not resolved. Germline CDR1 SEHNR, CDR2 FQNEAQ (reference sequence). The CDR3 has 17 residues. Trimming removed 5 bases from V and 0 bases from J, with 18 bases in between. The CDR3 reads CASSRHVVSPSTDTQYF. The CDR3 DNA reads TGTGCCAGCAGCCGGCACGTGGTGTCCCCTAGCACAGATACGCAGTATTTT.

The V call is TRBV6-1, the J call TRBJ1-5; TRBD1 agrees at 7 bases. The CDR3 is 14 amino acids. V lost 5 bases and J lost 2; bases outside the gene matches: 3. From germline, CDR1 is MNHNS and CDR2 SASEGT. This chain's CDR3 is CASSHRGGNQPQHF. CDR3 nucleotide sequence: TGTGCCAGCAGTCACAGGGGCGGCAATCAGCCCCAGCATTTT.

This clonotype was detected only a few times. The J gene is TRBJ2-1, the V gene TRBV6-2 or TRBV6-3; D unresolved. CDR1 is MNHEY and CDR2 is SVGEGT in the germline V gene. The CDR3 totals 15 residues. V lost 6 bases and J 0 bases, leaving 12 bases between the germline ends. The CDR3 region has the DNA TGTGCCAGCAGACACGACGATAGCTCCTACAATGAGCAGTTCTTC. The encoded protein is CASRHDDSSYNEQFF.

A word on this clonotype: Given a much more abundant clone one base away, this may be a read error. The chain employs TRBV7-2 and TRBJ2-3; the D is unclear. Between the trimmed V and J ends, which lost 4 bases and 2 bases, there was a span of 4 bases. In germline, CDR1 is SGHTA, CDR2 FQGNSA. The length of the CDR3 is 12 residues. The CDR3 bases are TGTGCCAGCAGCTGGAACACAGATACGCAGTATTTT. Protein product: CASSWNTDTQYF.

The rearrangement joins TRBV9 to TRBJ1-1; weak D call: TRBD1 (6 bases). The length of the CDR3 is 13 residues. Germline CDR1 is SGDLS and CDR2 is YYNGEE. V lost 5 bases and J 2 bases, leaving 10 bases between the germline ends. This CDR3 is CASRTGPNTEAFF. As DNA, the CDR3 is TGTGCCAGCAGGACAGGACCAAACACTGAAGCTTTCTTT. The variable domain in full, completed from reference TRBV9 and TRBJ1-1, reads DSGVTQTPKHLITATGQRVTLRCSPRSGDLSVYWYQQSLDQGLQFLIQYYNGEERAKGNILERFSAQQFPDLHSELNLSSLELGDSALYFCASRTGPNTEAFFGQGTRLTVV.

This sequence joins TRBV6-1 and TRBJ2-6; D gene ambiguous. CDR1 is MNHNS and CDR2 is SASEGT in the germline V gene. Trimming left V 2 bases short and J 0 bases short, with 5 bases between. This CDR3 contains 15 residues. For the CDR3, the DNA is TGTGCCAGCAGTGAACAAGGCTCTGGGGCCAACGTCCTGACTTTC. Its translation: CASSEQGSGANVLTF.

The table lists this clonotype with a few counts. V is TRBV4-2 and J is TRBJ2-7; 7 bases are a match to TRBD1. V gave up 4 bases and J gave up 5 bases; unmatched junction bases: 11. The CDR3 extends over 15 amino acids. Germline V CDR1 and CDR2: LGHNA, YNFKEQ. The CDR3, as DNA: TGTGCCAGCAGCCGCCCTTCCCAGGGGGACCACGAGCAGTACTTC. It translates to CASSRPSQGDHEQYF.

The CDR3 DNA is TGTGCCAGCAGCCAAGGACATCCCTTCCTCGAGCAGTACTTC. Translated, it gives CASSQGHPFLEQYF. This chain links TRBV4-2 with TRBJ2-7; unclear D gene. V was trimmed by 1 base and J by 6 bases, leaving 13 bases between them. This CDR3 is 14 amino acids long. Germline CDR1 and CDR2: LGHNA and YNFKEQ.

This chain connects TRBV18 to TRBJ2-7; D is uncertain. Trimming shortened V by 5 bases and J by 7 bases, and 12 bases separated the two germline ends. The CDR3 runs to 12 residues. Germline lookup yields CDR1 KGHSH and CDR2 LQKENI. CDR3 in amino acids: CASSDQAREQYF. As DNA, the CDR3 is TGTGCCAGCTCAGATCAGGCTAGGGAGCAGTACTTC.

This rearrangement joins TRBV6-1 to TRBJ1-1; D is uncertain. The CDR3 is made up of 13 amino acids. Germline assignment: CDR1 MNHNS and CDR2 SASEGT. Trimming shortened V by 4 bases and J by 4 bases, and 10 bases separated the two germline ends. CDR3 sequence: CASSAPGATEAFF. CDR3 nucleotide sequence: TGTGCCAGCAGTGCTCCGGGTGCCACTGAAGCTTTCTTT.

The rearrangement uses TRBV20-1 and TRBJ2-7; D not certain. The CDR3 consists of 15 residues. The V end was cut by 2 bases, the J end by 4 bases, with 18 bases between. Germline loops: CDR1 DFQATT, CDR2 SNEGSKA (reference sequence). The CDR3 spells CSARTKLVANYEQYF. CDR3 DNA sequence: TGCAGTGCTAGAACGAAATTAGTGGCCAATTACGAGCAGTACTTC.

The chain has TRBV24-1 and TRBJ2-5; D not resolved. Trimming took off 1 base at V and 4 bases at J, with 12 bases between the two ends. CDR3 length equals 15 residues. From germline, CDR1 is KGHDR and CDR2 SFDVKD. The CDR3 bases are TGTGCCACCAGTGATTTCGGGCCAGATAGAGAGACCCAGTACTTC. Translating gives CATSDFGPDRETQYF.

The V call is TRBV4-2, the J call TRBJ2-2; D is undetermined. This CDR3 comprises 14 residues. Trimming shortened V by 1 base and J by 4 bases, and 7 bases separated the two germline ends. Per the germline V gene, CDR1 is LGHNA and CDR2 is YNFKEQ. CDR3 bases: TGTGCCAGCAGCCAAGTGGACGGCACCGGGGAGCTGTTTTTT. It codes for CASSQVDGTGELFF.

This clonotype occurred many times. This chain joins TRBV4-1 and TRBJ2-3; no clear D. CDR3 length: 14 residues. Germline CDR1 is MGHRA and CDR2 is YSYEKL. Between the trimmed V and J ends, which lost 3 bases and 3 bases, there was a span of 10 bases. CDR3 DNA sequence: TGCGCCAGCAGCCATCCTGGCGGTACAGATACGCAGTATTTT. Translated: CASSHPGGTDTQYF.

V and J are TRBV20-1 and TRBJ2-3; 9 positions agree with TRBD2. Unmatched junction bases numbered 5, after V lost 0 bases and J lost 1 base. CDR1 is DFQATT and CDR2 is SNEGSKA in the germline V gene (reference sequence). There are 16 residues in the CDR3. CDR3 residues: CSARDLQREGTDTQYF. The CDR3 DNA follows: TGCAGTGCTAGAGATCTCCAGCGGGAGGGCACAGATACGCAGTATTTT.

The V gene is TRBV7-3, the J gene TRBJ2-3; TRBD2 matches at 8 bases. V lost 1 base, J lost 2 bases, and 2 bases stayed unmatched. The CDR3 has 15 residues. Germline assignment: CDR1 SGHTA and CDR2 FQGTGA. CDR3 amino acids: CASSLILADTDTQYF. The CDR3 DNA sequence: TGTGCCAGCAGCTTAATACTAGCGGACACAGATACGCAGTATTTT.

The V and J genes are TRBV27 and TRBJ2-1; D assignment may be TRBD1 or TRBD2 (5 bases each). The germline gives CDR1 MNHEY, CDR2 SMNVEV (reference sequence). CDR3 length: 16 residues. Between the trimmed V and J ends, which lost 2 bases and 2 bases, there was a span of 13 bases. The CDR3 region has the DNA TGTGCCAGCAGTTTAGGTGGGGACGGACCCTACAATGAGCAGTTCTTC. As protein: CASSLGGDGPYNEQFF.

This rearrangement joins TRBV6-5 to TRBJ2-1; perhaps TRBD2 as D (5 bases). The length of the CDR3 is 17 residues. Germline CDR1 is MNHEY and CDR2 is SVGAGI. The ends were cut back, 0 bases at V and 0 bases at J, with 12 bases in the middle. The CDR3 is CASSYSIGLISYNEQFF. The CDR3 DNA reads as TGTGCCAGCAGTTACTCTATTGGACTCATCTCCTACAATGAGCAGTTCTTC.

The CDR3 region has the DNA TGTGCCAGCCTGACTTTTAGGGATTCACCCCTCCACTTT. Its translation: CASLTFRDSPLHF. The chain combines TRBV2 with TRBJ1-6; no clear D. CDR1 is SNHLY, CDR2 FYNNEI, per germline. This CDR3 is built from 13 residues. The V gene lost 8 bases and the J gene lost 8 bases, with 13 bases spanning the gap. Combining the CDR3 with reference TRBV2 and TRBJ1-6 gives the whole variable domain EPEVTQTPSHQVTQMGQEVILRCVPISNHLYFYWYRQILGQKVEFLVSFYNNEISEKSEIFDDQFSVERPDGSNFTLKIRSTKLEDSAMYFCASLTFRDSPLHFGNGTRLTVT.

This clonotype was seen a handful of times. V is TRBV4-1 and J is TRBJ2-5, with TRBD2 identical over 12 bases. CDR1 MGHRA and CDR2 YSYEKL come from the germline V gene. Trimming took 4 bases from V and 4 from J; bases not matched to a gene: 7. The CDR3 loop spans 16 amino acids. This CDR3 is CASSPPPGLAGETQYF. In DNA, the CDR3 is TGCGCCAGCAGCCCGCCCCCGGGACTAGCGGGAGAGACCCAGTACTTC.

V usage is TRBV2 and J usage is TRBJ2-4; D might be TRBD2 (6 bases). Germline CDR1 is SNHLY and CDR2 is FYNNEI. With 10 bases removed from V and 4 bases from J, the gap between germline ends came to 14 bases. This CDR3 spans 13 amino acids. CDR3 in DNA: TGTGCCAACACCGGGACTCTGAAAAACATTCAGTACTTC. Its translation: CANTGTLKNIQYF.

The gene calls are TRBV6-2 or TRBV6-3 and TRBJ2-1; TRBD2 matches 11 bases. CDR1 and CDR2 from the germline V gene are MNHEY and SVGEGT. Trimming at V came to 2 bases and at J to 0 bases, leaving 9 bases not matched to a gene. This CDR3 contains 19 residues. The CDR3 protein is CASSYPLAGGDSSYNEQFF. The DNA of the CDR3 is TGTGCCAGCAGTTACCCCCTAGCGGGAGGCGATAGCTCCTACAATGAGCAGTTCTTC.

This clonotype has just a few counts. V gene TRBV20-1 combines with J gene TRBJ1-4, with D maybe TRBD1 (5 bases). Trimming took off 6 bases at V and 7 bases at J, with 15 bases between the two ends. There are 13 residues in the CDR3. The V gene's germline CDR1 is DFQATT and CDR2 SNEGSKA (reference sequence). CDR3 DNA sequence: TGCAGTGCCCCGGGGCCTCGAGGTGAAAAACTGTTTTTT. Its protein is CSAPGPRGEKLFF.

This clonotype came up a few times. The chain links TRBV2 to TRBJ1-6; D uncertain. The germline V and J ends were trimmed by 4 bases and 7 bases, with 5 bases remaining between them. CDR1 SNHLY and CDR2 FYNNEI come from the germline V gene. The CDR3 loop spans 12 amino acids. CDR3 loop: CASSGENSPLHF. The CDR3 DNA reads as TGTGCCAGCAGTGGCGAGAATTCACCCCTCCACTTT.